This passage covers 9 T cell receptor beta chains from one sample sequenced in a study of CD8 T cell repertoires and HIV-1 epitope variants. No antigen has been identified for these receptors. Produced via immunoSEQ multiplex PCR; TCRdb's table is partial and in-frame only. The data contain around 1,200 clones, roughly three quarters of them singletons. Sample: cultured CD8+ T cells derived from PBMCs. These TCRs come from a male donor with HIV.

This clone showed up just a few times. This sequence joins TRBV5-5 and TRBJ2-1; 10 nucleotides line up with TRBD2. V was pared by 4 bases and J by 2 bases, with 6 bases of the junction left unmatched. CDR1 is SGHKS and CDR2 is YYEKEE in the germline V gene (reference sequence). CDR3 length equals 16 residues. CDR3 DNA sequence: TGTGCCAGCAGCGTAGCGGGAGGCCCCCCCTACAATGAGCAGTTCTTC. Its protein is CASSVAGGPPYNEQFF.

This chain connects TRBV28 to TRBJ1-3; 7 nucleotides agree with TRBD1. The germline V gene encodes CDR1 MDHEN and CDR2 SYDVKM. V lost 1 base to trimming and J lost 0 bases; unmatched junction nucleotides: 9. CDR3 length: 18 residues. The CDR3 sequence: CASSLLLAGTDSGNTIYF. Here the CDR3 DNA reads TGTGCCAGCAGTTTATTACTCGCCGGGACAGACTCTGGAAACACCATATATTTT.

This chain uses TRBV5-1 with TRBJ1-4; D gene ambiguous. This CDR3 comprises 20 residues. Deletions cut 5 bases from V and 2 bases from J, with 28 bases between. Germline V CDR1 and CDR2: SGHRS, YFSETQ. CDR3 coding DNA: TGCGCCAGCAGGGATGCGGCCACGTCATTCCCCCAAGCGACTAATGAAAAACTGTTTTTT. Translated: CASRDAATSFPQATNEKLFF.

The rearrangement uses TRBV6-5 and TRBJ2-7; the D is unclear. V was pared by 2 bases and J by 6 bases, with 14 bases between. CDR1 and CDR2 (germline): MNHEY, SVGAGI. The CDR3 consists of 14 residues. The CDR3 sequence is CASSYGTAPIEQYF. CDR3 coding DNA: TGTGCCAGCAGTTACGGAACCGCCCCGATCGAGCAGTACTTC.

The chain employs TRBV6-1 and TRBJ2-2; D not certain. The CDR3 sequence is 13 residues long. Germline CDR1 and CDR2: MNHNS and SASEGT. Deletions cut 7 bases from V and 3 bases from J, with 9 bases between. Here the CDR3 DNA reads TGTGCCAGCAAAGGCCCTTACACCGGGGAGCTGTTTTTT. Residues: CASKGPYTGELFF.

The chain carries TRBV6-5 and TRBJ2-5; 8 bases are a match to TRBD1. Germline trimming cut 5 bases from V and 4 bases from J; bases unmatched to any gene: 6. Germline V gene data show CDR1 as MNHEY and CDR2 as SVGAGI. This CDR3 is built from 14 residues. The CDR3 bases are TGTGCCAGCAGTAATACAGGGGGGCGAGAGACCCAGTACTTC. Its translation is CASSNTGGRETQYF.

The J gene is TRBJ1-2, the V gene TRBV4-3; weak D call: TRBD1 (6 bases). The V and J ends lost 0 bases and 3 bases respectively, with 17 bases between them. The CDR3 contains 17 residues. The germline CDR1 and CDR2 sequences are LGHNA and YSLEER. CDR3 amino acids: CASSQEVGQGLYYGYTF. The CDR3 DNA reads as TGCGCCAGCAGCCAAGAGGTCGGGCAGGGGTTGTACTATGGCTACACCTTC.

The V gene is TRBV19, the J gene TRBJ2-1; D perhaps matches TRBD2 (7 bases). CDR1 LNHDA and CDR2 SQIVND come from the germline V gene (reference sequence). V shed 4 bases and J shed 3 bases, with 10 bases lying between them. The CDR3 is made up of 14 amino acids. The CDR3 sequence: CASSSGGGYNEQFF. CDR3 coding DNA: TGTGCCAGTAGTAGCGGGGGCGGCTACAATGAGCAGTTCTTC.

The rearrangement joins TRBV15 to TRBJ1-1; the D is unclear. V gave up 0 bases and J gave up 2 bases, with 10 bases separating them. The CDR3 consists of 15 residues. Germline assignment: CDR1 LNHNV and CDR2 YYDKDF (reference sequence). In DNA, the CDR3 is TGTGCCACCAGCAGAGATAGGGCGCCAAACACTGAAGCTTTCTTT. This codes for CATSRDRAPNTEAFF.